Presented here are 20 T cell receptor beta chains from one specimen sequenced in a study of early T cells in non-severe SARS-CoV-2 infection. TCRdb ran MiXCR on the 5' RACE reads and lists one entry per CDR3 protein. This sample has 55,000 to 80,000 distinct CDR3 sequences, with roughly 9% found just once. Here the sequenced sample was whole blood, taken at baseline. Receptors were obtained from an adult who was a healthcare worker with PCR-confirmed SARS-CoV-2 infection or an uninfected control (not recorded which).

Ten or more counts support this clonotype. CDR3 amino acids: CASSYLAGVDTQYF. CDR3 coding DNA: TGTGCCAGCAGTTACCTAGCGGGAGTGGATACGCAGTATTTT. The chain is built from TRBV12-3 or TRBV12-4 and TRBJ2-3; 10 bases line up with TRBD2. V was pared by 4 bases and J by 6 bases, with 4 bases of the junction left unmatched. The CDR3 is 14 residues long.

This clonotype was recorded at least ten times. The CDR3 is CASGRDSYTGELFF. CDR3 DNA sequence: TGTGCCAGCGGACGGGACTCCTACACCGGGGAGCTGTTTTTT. The chain employs TRBV6-5 and TRBJ2-2, with a possible D match to TRBD2 (6 bases). CDR1 and CDR2 from the germline V gene are MNHEY and SVGAGI. The germline V and J ends were trimmed by 8 bases and 3 bases, with 13 bases remaining between them. This CDR3 comprises 14 residues.

This clonotype was picked up a small number of times. The V and J genes are TRBV6-2 or TRBV6-3 and TRBJ2-7, with D hard to call. The CDR3 covers 13 residues. Trimming took 2 bases from V and 6 from J, leaving 11 bases between them. Germline CDR1 MNHEY, CDR2 SVGEGT. CDR3 nucleotide sequence: TGTGCCAGCAGTTACCCTGATGCATCCGAGCAGTACTTC. It yields the protein CASSYPDASEQYF.

This clonotype was seen ten or more times. The chain joins TRBV11-2 to TRBJ2-5, with a weak D call TRBD1 (6 bases). CDR3 length: 14 residues. V was clipped by 5 bases and J by 1 base, with 11 bases between them. CDR1 is SGHAT and CDR2 is FQNNGV in the germline V gene. CDR3 nucleotide sequence: TGTGCCAGCAGCACCATGGACAGCCAAGAGACCCAGTACTTC. Amino acid sequence: CASSTMDSQETQYF.

This clonotype came up a few times. The rearrangement uses TRBV12-3 or TRBV12-4 and TRBJ1-1; D is ambiguous. The CDR3 sequence is 14 residues long. Trimming removed 0 bases at V and 9 bases at J, with 14 bases between. The CDR3 spells CASSLAGTVVKAFF. The CDR3 nucleotides are TGTGCCAGCAGTTTAGCGGGAACAGTCGTGAAAGCTTTCTTT.

This clonotype was counted many times. V usage is TRBV5-4 and J usage is TRBJ2-7, with a possible D match to TRBD2 (5 bases). The CDR3 is 15 residues long. Germline V CDR1 and CDR2: SGHNT, YYREEE (reference sequence). The V and J ends lost 1 base and 0 bases respectively, with 11 bases between them. The CDR3 sequence: CASSLLPGSSYEQYF. The CDR3 region has the DNA TGTGCCAGCAGCTTGCTACCGGGGAGCTCCTACGAGCAGTACTTC.

This clonotype has at least ten counts. V gene TRBV4-3 combines with J gene TRBJ1-6; tentative D call: TRBD1 (5 bases). V lost 1 base to trimming and J lost 6 bases, with 13 bases between them. CDR1 and CDR2 from the germline V gene are LGHNA and YSLEER. There are 16 residues in the CDR3. The CDR3, as DNA: TGCGCCAGCAGCCAAGTTACGGGACGGAGTAATTCACCCCTCCACTTT. Translation gives CASSQVTGRSNSPLHF.

V gene TRBV7-9 combines with J gene TRBJ2-1, with TRBD2 matching 7 bases. Per germline, CDR1 SEHNR and CDR2 FQNEAQ (reference sequence). The CDR3 runs to 13 residues. J was trimmed by 8 bases and V by 3 bases; bases with no gene match: 4. The CDR3 coding sequence is TGTGCCAGCAGCTTGCGCGCGGGGGATGAGCAGTTCTTC. Its translation is CASSLRAGDEQFF.

This clonotype turned up a few times. A junction end diverges from the germline sequence, so it may reflect a read error. The chain joins TRBV15 to TRBJ1-2; D might be TRBD1 (6 bases). Germline CDR1 reads LNHNV; CDR2 reads YYDKDF (reference sequence). This CDR3 region has 12 residues. The CDR3, as DNA: TGTGCCACCAGCAGACAGGGGTCGGAAATCCTCTTC. Translation: CATSRQGSEILF.

This clonotype was found a few times. V usage is TRBV20-1 and J usage is TRBJ2-5, with a tentative D call TRBD2 (5 bases). Per the germline V gene, CDR1 is DFQATT and CDR2 is SNEGSKA (reference sequence). V was pared by 5 bases and J by 9 bases, with 13 bases between. The CDR3 is 11 amino acids. For the CDR3, the DNA is TGCAGTGCTCGGAGGCCTTGGGCCCAGTACTTC. Protein: CSARRPWAQYF.

This clonotype was seen a few times. This rearrangement joins TRBV11-2 to TRBJ2-7; tentative D call: TRBD1 (5 bases). Germline CDR1 reads SGHAT; CDR2 reads FQNNGV. This CDR3 spans 15 amino acids. Trimming shortened V by 5 bases and J by 6 bases, and 20 bases separated the two germline ends. CDR3 DNA sequence: TGTGCCAGCAGCCCCAACGCGCAGGGTTGGGGCGAGCAGTACTTC. Amino acid sequence: CASSPNAQGWGEQYF.

This clonotype was counted ten times or more. This chain uses TRBV12-3 or TRBV12-4 with TRBJ2-2; TRBD2 matches at 13 bases. The CDR3 contains 16 residues. The V gene end was trimmed by 5 bases and the J gene end by 4 bases; junction bases not matched to a gene: 4. The CDR3 is CASSPWTSGSTGELFF. Here the CDR3 DNA reads TGTGCCAGCAGTCCCTGGACTAGCGGGAGCACCGGGGAGCTGTTTTTT.

This clonotype was detected only a few times. The V gene is TRBV11-2, the J gene TRBJ2-1; TRBD1 or TRBD2 may be the D gene (5 bases each). Germline CDR1 reads SGHAT; CDR2 reads FQNNGV. Trimming pared 5 bases from V and 9 bases from J, leaving 20 bases between. The CDR3 covers 15 residues. The CDR3 loop is CASSPQTPSGTEQFF. DNA for the CDR3: TGTGCCAGCAGCCCACAAACTCCCTCAGGGACTGAGCAGTTCTTC.

J is TRBJ2-1 and V is TRBV11-2; 16 bases fit TRBD2. Germline V gene data show CDR1 as SGHAT and CDR2 as FQNNGV. Trimming cost V 8 bases and J 8 bases; bases outside gene matches: 15. This CDR3 has 18 amino acids. The CDR3: CASRMGLAGGPHWYEQFF. The CDR3 DNA reads TGTGCCAGCCGAATGGGACTAGCGGGAGGGCCACATTGGTATGAGCAGTTCTTC.

A few counts support this clonotype. The genes are TRBV6-2 or TRBV6-3 and TRBJ2-2; 12 bases map to TRBD2. Germline trimming cut 8 bases from V and 5 bases from J; bases unmatched to any gene: 3. Germline V lookup: CDR1 MNHEY, CDR2 SVGEGT. The CDR3 is 14 amino acids. CDR3 protein: CASRGTSGTGELFF. As DNA, the CDR3 is TGTGCCAGCCGCGGGACTAGCGGGACCGGGGAGCTGTTTTTT.

This clonotype occurred a few times. The CDR3 reads CASSRTGGASTNEKLFF. The CDR3, as DNA: TGTGCCAGCAGCAGGACAGGGGGCGCGTCGACTAATGAAAAACTGTTTTTT. The V gene is TRBV6-6, the J gene TRBJ1-4, with 11 bases matching TRBD1. The CDR3 length is 17 residues. Per germline, CDR1 MNHNY and CDR2 SVGAGI (reference sequence). Losses at the gene ends were 6 bases for V and 2 bases for J; bases not matched to a gene: 8.

This clonotype was observed a handful of times. This chain joins TRBV7-2 and TRBJ2-3, with 7 bases aligning to TRBD1. The V and J ends lost 4 bases and 0 bases, in that order; junction bases with no gene match: 7. The CDR3 consists of 16 residues. Per germline, CDR1 SGHTA and CDR2 FQGNSA. This CDR3 reads CASSYTTGKSTDTQYF. CDR3 sequence (DNA): TGTGCCAGCAGCTATACGACAGGGAAAAGCACAGATACGCAGTATTTT.

This clonotype was detected only a few times. The chain is built from TRBV7-9 and TRBJ1-4, with 8 bases lining up with TRBD1. This CDR3 has 16 residues. Germline values: CDR1 SEHNR, CDR2 FQNEAQ (reference sequence). Trimming removed 1 base from V and 8 bases from J; junction bases left unmatched: 9. CDR3 nucleotide sequence: TGTGCCAGCAGCTTAGTCGACTACGGACAGGGAGAAAAACTGTTTTTT. This gives the protein CASSLVDYGQGEKLFF.

There are a few counts of this clonotype. V gene TRBV20-1 combines with J gene TRBJ1-2; 9 bases are shared with TRBD1. The trim removed 6 bases at V and 4 bases at J, leaving 12 bases unmatched. Germline loops: CDR1 DFQATT, CDR2 SNEGSKA (reference sequence). The CDR3 length is 15 residues. The CDR3 loop is CSAFDTGGLAYGYTF. CDR3 coding DNA: TGCAGTGCCTTCGATACAGGGGGCCTAGCCTATGGCTACACCTTC.

The V gene is TRBV20-1, the J gene TRBJ2-4; 11 nucleotides agree with TRBD2. Germline CDR1 reads DFQATT; CDR2 reads SNEGSKA (reference sequence). J was trimmed by 8 bases and V by 3 bases; bases with no gene match: 6. The CDR3 loop spans 14 amino acids. As DNA, the CDR3 is TGCAGTGCTAGGCCGACTAGCGGGACGGACATTCAGTACTTC. Encoded protein: CSARPTSGTDIQYF.